This T cell receptor beta chain was sequenced during a study of blood T cell repertoires in COVID-19. The method was immunoSEQ multiplex PCR; TCRdb's version includes in-frame clones alone and lacks a portion of them. This sample carries under 170,000 clones, 75% to 90% of them seen once, and the ten largest clones take 4% to 5%. Sample: peripheral blood. The receptor comes from a woman aged 55-70 years with active or convalescent COVID-19.

The CDR3 sequence: CASRQTGGPVEAFF. The CDR3 region has the DNA TGTGCCAGCAGGCAAACAGGGGGCCCAGTTGAAGCTTTCTTT. The chain employs TRBV6-1 and TRBJ1-1; 9 bases map to TRBD1. The CDR3 spans 14 residues. V dropped 6 bases and J dropped 7; count of bases not matched to a gene: 9. The germline V gene has CDR1 MNHNS and CDR2 SASEGT.